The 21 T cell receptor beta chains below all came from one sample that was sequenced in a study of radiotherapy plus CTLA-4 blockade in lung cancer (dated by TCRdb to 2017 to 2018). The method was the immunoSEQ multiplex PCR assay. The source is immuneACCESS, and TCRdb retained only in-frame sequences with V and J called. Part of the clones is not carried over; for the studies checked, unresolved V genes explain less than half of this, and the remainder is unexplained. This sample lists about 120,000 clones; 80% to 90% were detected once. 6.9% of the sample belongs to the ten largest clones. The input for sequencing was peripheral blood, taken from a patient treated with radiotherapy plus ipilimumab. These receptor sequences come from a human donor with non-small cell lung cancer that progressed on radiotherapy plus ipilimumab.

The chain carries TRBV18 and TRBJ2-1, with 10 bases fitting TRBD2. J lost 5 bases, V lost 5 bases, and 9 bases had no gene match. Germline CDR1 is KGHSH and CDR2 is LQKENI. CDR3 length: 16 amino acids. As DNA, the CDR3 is TGTGCCAGCTCATCGGCTAGCGGGAGCCTTCACAATGAGCAGTTCTTC. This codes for CASSSASGSLHNEQFF. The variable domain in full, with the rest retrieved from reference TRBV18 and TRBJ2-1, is NAGVMQNPRHLVRRRGQEARLRCSPMKGHSHVYWYRQLPEEGLKFMVYLQKENIIDESGMPKERFSAEFPKEGPSILRIQQVVRGDSAAYFCASSSASGSLHNEQFFGPGTRLTVL.

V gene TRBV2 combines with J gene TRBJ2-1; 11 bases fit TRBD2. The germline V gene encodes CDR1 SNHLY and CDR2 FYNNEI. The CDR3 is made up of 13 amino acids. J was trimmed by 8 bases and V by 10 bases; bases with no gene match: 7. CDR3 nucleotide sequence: TGTGCCATTAGCGGGAGGGCGAGGGATGAGCAGTTCTTC. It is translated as CAISGRARDEQFF.

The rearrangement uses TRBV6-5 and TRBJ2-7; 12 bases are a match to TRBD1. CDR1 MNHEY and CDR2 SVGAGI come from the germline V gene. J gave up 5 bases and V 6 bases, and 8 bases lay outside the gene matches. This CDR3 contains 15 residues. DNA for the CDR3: TGTGCCAGCAGCCCGGGACAGGGGGCATCCCACGAGCAGTACTTC. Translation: CASSPGQGASHEQYF.

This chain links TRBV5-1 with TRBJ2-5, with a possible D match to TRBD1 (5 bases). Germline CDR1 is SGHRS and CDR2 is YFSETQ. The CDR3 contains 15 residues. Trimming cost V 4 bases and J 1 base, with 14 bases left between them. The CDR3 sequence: CASSPRPGIQETQYF. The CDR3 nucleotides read TGCGCCAGCAGCCCCCGCCCAGGGATCCAAGAGACCCAGTACTTC.

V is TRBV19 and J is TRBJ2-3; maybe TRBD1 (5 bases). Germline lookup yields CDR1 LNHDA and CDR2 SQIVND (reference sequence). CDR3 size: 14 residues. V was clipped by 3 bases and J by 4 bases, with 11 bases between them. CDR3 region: CASSIRGRADTQYF. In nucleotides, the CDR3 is TGTGCCAGTAGTATTAGGGGCAGGGCAGATACGCAGTATTTT.

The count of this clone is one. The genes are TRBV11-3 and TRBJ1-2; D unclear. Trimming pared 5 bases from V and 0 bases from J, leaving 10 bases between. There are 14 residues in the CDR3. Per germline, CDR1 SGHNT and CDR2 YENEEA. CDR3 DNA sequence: TGTGCCAGCAGCCCACACTCACCTAACTATGGCTACACCTTC. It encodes CASSPHSPNYGYTF.

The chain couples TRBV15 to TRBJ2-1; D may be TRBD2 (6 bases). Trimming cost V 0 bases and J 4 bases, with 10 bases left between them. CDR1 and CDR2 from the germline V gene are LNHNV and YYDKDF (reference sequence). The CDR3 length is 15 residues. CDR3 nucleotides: TGTGCCACCAGCAGAGATTCTAGCGCATACAATGAGCAGTTCTTC. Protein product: CATSRDSSAYNEQFF.

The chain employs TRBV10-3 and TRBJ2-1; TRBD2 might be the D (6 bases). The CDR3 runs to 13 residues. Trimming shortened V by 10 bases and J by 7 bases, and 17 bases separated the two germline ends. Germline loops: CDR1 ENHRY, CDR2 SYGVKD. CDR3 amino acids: CASEPARGNEQFF. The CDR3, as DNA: TGTGCCAGCGAACCTGCCCGGGGGAATGAGCAGTTCTTC.

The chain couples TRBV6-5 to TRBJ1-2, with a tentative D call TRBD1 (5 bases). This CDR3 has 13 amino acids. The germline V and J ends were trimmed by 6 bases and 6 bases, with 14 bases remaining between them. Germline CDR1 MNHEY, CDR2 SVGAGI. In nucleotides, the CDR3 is TGTGCCAGCAGCCGACCCGGCAGGGATGGCTACACCTTC. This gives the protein CASSRPGRDGYTF.

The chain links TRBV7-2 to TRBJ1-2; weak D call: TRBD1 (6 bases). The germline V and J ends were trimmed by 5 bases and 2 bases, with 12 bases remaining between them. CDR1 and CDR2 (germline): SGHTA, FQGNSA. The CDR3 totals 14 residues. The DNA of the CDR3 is TGTGCCAGCAGCCATGGGGGGCCGAACTATGGCTACACCTTC. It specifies CASSHGGPNYGYTF.

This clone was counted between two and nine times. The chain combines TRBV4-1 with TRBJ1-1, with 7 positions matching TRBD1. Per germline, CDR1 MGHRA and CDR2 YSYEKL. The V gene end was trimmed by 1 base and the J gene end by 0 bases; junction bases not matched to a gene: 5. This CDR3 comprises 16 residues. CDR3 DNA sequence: TGCGCCAGCAGCCAAGGAACTACAGGGGTGAACACTGAAGCTTTCTTT. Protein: CASSQGTTGVNTEAFF.

DNA of the CDR3: TGTGCCAGCAGGCGAAACACAGGGCCTGAAGCTTTCTTT. It is translated as CASRRNTGPEAFF. The gene calls are TRBV6-5 and TRBJ1-1; D may be TRBD1 (6 bases). Trimming took off 6 bases at V and 6 bases at J, with 14 bases between the two ends. The length of the CDR3 is 13 residues. CDR1 is MNHEY and CDR2 is SVGAGI in the germline V gene.

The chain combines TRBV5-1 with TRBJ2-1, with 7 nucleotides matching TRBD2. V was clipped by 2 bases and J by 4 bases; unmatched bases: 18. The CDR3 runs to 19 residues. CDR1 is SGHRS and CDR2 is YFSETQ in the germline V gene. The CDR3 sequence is CASSFGLGAFDTVYNEQFF. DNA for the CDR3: TGCGCCAGCAGCTTTGGACTAGGGGCATTTGACACAGTGTACAATGAGCAGTTCTTC.

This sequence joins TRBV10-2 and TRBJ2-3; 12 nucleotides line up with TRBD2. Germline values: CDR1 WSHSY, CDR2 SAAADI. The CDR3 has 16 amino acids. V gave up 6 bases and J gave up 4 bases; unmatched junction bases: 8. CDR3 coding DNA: TGCGCCAGCAGGACTAGCGGGAGAGGAGGGGCAGATACGCAGTATTTT. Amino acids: CASRTSGRGGADTQYF.

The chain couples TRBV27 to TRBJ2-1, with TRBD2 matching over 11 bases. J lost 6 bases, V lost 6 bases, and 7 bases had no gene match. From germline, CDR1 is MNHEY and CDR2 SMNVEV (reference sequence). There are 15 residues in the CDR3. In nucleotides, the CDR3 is TGTGCCAGCAGCCAACTAGCGGGAGTTTTCAATGAGCAGTTCTTC. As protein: CASSQLAGVFNEQFF.

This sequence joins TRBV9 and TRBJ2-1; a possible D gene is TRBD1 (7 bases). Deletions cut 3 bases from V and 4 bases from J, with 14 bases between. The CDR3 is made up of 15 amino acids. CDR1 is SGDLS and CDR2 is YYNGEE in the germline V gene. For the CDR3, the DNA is TGTGCCAGCAGCGACAGGGGAGGAGTATACAATGAGCAGTTCTTC. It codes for CASSDRGGVYNEQFF.

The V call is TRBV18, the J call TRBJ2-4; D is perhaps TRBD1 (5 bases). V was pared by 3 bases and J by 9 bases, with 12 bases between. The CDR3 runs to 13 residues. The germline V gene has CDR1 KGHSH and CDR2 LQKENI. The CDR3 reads CASSPSLDSIQYF. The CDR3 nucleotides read TGTGCCAGCTCACCTTCCCTCGACAGCATTCAGTACTTC.

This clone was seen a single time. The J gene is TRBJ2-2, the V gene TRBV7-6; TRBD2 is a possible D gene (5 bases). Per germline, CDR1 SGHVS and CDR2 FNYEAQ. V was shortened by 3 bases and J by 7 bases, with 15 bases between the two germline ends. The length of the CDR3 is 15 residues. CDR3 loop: CASSFGGELRGELFF. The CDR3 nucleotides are TGTGCCAGCAGCTTTGGAGGAGAACTACGCGGGGAGCTGTTTTTT.

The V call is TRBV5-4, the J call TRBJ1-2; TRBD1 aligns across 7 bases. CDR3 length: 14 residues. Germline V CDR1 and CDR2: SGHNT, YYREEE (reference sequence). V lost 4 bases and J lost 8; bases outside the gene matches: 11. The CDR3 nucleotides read TGTGCCAGCAGCACAAAACAGGGGCTGATGGGCTACACCTTC. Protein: CASSTKQGLMGYTF.

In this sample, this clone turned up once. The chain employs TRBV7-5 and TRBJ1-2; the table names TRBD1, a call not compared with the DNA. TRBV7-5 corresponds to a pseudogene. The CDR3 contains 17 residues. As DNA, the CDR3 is TGTGCCAGAAGCTTAGGGGGACAGGACCACTACTTGTATGGCTACACCTTC. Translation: CARSLGGQDHYLYGYTF.

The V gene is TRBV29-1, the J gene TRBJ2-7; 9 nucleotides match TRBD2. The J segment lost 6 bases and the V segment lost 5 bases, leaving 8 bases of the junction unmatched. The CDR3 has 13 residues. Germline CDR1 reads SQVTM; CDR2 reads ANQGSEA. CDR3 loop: CSVSSGRSSEQYF. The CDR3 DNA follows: TGCAGCGTTTCGAGCGGGAGGAGTTCCGAGCAGTACTTC.